The 24 T cell receptor beta chains given below trace back to one sample, sequenced in a study of T cell responses to AZD1222 COVID-19 vaccine (dated by TCRdb to the early 2020s). Library construction relied on the immunoSEQ multiplex PCR assay. Not all clones reach the TCRdb copy of this immuneACCESS table, which keeps in-frame sequences only. Checked studies attribute under half of the gap to unresolved V genes and leave the rest unexplained. The sample table shows 150,000 to 250,000 clones, and approximately 93% are seen once. Roughly 1% of the sample goes to the ten largest clones. The time point label of this sample denotes: about 28 days (+/-7) after the second vaccine dose. Material: peripheral blood, obtained 28 days after the second AZD1222 dose. The source is an adult who received the AZD1222 COVID-19 vaccine.

CDR3 loop: CASSSGQGASYGYTF. The CDR3 DNA follows: TGTGCCAGCAGCTCCGGACAGGGGGCATCCTATGGCTACACCTTC. This chain joins TRBV7-3 and TRBJ1-2, with 11 bases matching TRBD1. CDR1 is SGHTA and CDR2 is FQGTGA in the germline V gene. Unmatched junction bases numbered 5, after V lost 4 bases and J lost 4 bases. There are 15 residues in the CDR3.

This clone was recorded at least ten times. The gene calls are TRBV6-2 or TRBV6-3 and TRBJ1-1, with D unclear. Per the germline V gene, CDR1 is MNHEY and CDR2 is SVGEGT. V was trimmed by 2 bases and J by 5 bases, leaving 9 bases between them. The CDR3 sequence is 13 residues long. CDR3 region: CASSYLPETEAFF. The CDR3 nucleotides read TGTGCCAGCAGTTACCTCCCCGAGACTGAAGCTTTCTTT.

CDR3 sequence reads: CASSETRPGNQPQHF. The CDR3 DNA follows: TGTGCCAGCAGTGAAACGCGGCCAGGCAATCAGCCCCAGCATTTT. The chain joins TRBV6-1 to TRBJ1-5; no clear D gene. V dropped 2 bases and J dropped 2 bases, with 10 bases sitting between them. CDR1 and CDR2 from the germline V gene are MNHNS and SASEGT. CDR3 size: 15 residues.

The chain uses TRBV7-9 and TRBJ1-1; TRBD1 matches at 7 bases. V was pared by 4 bases and J by 4 bases, with 6 bases of the junction left unmatched. The CDR3 extends over 14 amino acids. The germline V gene has CDR1 SEHNR and CDR2 FQNEAQ (reference sequence). CDR3 DNA sequence: TGTGCCAGCAGCTCCTCGACAGGGCTCACTGAAGCTTTCTTT. This encodes CASSSSTGLTEAFF.

This clone was observed once. This chain links TRBV4-1 with TRBJ2-7; 7 bases map to TRBD1. Germline CDR1 is MGHRA and CDR2 is YSYEKL. V shed 2 bases and J 2 bases; nucleotides not matched to a gene: 6. The length of the CDR3 is 15 residues. The CDR3: CASSQPGQQAYEQYF. The CDR3, as DNA: TGCGCCAGCAGCCAACCGGGACAGCAAGCCTACGAGCAGTACTTC.

This clone was seen once. The V call is TRBV2, the J call TRBJ2-7; tentatively, D is TRBD2 (6 bases). The CDR3 contains 15 residues. Deletions cut 7 bases from V and 0 bases from J, with 16 bases between. The germline V gene encodes CDR1 SNHLY and CDR2 FYNNEI. The CDR3 loop reads CASTGGASGSYEQYF. In DNA, the CDR3 is TGTGCCAGCACAGGCGGGGCTTCCGGCTCCTACGAGCAGTACTTC.

The chain joins TRBV28 to TRBJ1-3; possible D gene TRBD1, 5 bases. V was cut by 8 bases and J by 8 bases, with 7 bases left in between. The CDR3 totals 10 residues. The germline gives CDR1 MDHEN, CDR2 SYDVKM. CDR3: CASGTDTIYF. CDR3 sequence (DNA): TGTGCCAGCGGGACCGACACCATATATTTT.

This clone was observed once. The chain has TRBV25-1 and TRBJ1-3; D gene unclear. Germline V gene data show CDR1 as MGHDK and CDR2 as SYGVNS. V lost 1 base to trimming and J lost 0 bases, with 10 bases between them. This CDR3 is 16 amino acids long. This CDR3 reads CASSESAEISGNTIYF. The CDR3 nucleotides read TGTGCCAGCAGTGAATCCGCGGAGATCTCTGGAAACACCATATATTTT.

CDR3 coding DNA: TGTGCCAGTAGTACGCGACAGGCCTCTGGAAACACCATATATTTT. Translated: CASSTRQASGNTIYF. V is TRBV19 and J is TRBJ1-3; a weak D match, TRBD1 (6 bases). CDR3 length: 15 amino acids. Germline V gene sequence: CDR1 LNHDA, CDR2 SQIVND (reference sequence). Deletions cut 4 bases from V and 0 bases from J, with 10 bases between.

The chain combines TRBV24-1 with TRBJ1-2, with 10 bases matching TRBD1. The CDR3 is made up of 14 amino acids. V was pared by 7 bases and J by 6 bases, with 7 bases of the junction left unmatched. Germline lookup yields CDR1 KGHDR and CDR2 SFDVKD. This chain's CDR3 is CATRETGGHDGYTF. DNA of the CDR3: TGTGCCACCAGAGAGACAGGGGGCCATGATGGCTACACCTTC.

The V call is TRBV19, the J call TRBJ1-5; possible D gene TRBD1, 5 bases. CDR1 is LNHDA and CDR2 is SQIVND in the germline V gene (reference sequence). Trimming removed 3 bases at V and 2 bases at J, with 11 bases between. CDR3 length equals 15 residues. CDR3 amino acids: CASSMSGLGNQPQHF. CDR3 coding DNA: TGTGCCAGTAGTATGTCAGGGCTTGGCAATCAGCCCCAGCATTTT.

CDR3 sequence (DNA): TGCGCCAGCAGCTTGGGGACTAGCGGGGCCTACGAGCAGTACTTC. Its translation is CASSLGTSGAYEQYF. This chain connects TRBV5-1 to TRBJ2-7, with 12 bases that match TRBD2. The CDR3 has 15 residues. The trim removed 0 bases at V and 2 bases at J, leaving 0 bases unmatched. Germline loops: CDR1 SGHRS, CDR2 YFSETQ.

The chain links TRBV4-3 to TRBJ1-5; D gene uncertain. The CDR3 spans 13 residues. From germline, CDR1 is LGHNA and CDR2 YSLEER. V was cut by 1 base and J by 7 bases, with 8 bases left in between. CDR3 protein: CASSQVLRQPQHF. The DNA for the CDR3 is TGCGCCAGCAGCCAAGTCCTTCGCCAGCCCCAGCATTTT.

This chain links TRBV10-3 with TRBJ2-3; D gene ambiguous. V lost 2 bases and J 3 bases, leaving 0 bases between the germline ends. Per the germline V gene, CDR1 is ENHRY and CDR2 is SYGVKD. The CDR3 loop spans 11 amino acids. CDR3 amino acids: CAISETDTQYF. The CDR3, as DNA: TGTGCCATCAGTGAGACAGATACGCAGTATTTT.

V is TRBV4-2 and J is TRBJ1-5; D is ambiguous. Trimming cost V 0 bases and J 1 base, with 10 bases left between them. Germline V gene sequence: CDR1 LGHNA, CDR2 YNFKEQ. The CDR3 spans 16 residues. The CDR3 DNA reads as TGTGCCAGCAGCCAAGAGCGAGGAAGCAGCAATCAGCCCCAGCATTTT. Its translation: CASSQERGSSNQPQHF.

This chain uses TRBV9 with TRBJ2-7; D is possibly TRBD1 (6 bases). Germline V gives CDR1 SGDLS, CDR2 YYNGEE. The CDR3 loop spans 15 amino acids. Trimming removed 4 bases from V and 7 bases from J, with 21 bases in between. The CDR3 spells CASSSDGLGAREQYF. In nucleotides, the CDR3 is TGTGCCAGCAGCTCAGACGGACTGGGGGCTAGGGAGCAGTACTTC.

This rearrangement joins TRBV11-3 to TRBJ1-1, with unresolved D. This CDR3 has 14 residues. The V end was cut by 5 bases, the J end by 1 base, with 11 bases between. In germline, CDR1 is SGHNT, CDR2 YENEEA. Written as DNA, the CDR3 is TGTGCCAGCAGCATAGGACGGGCGAACACTGAAGCTTTCTTT. It is translated as CASSIGRANTEAFF.

The CDR3 loop is CASSYSGRSYGYTF. The DNA for the CDR3 is TGTGCCAGCAGTTACTCCGGCAGGAGCTATGGCTACACCTTC. The J gene is TRBJ1-2, the V gene TRBV6-5, with D hard to call. Trimming pared 0 bases from V and 4 bases from J, leaving 9 bases between. Germline values: CDR1 MNHEY, CDR2 SVGAGI. This CDR3 has 14 residues.

V and J are TRBV4-3 and TRBJ2-7, with a tentative D call TRBD1 (5 bases). V gave up 4 bases and J gave up 0 bases, with 13 bases separating them. Germline V gene data show CDR1 as LGHNA and CDR2 as YSLEER. This CDR3 has 15 residues. DNA for the CDR3: TGCGCCAGCAGCCCCTCGCCTGACAGCTCCTACGAGCAGTACTTC. This sequence encodes CASSPSPDSSYEQYF.

The chain couples TRBV5-4 to TRBJ2-1; 8 bases agree with TRBD2. V was pared by 3 bases and J by 5 bases, with 7 bases of the junction left unmatched. The CDR3 has 15 amino acids. Germline V gene sequence: CDR1 SGHNT, CDR2 YYREEE (reference sequence). The CDR3 DNA is TGTGCCAGCAGCTGGAAGCGGGGGAGTAACAATGAGCAGTTCTTC. Amino acids: CASSWKRGSNNEQFF.

The chain carries TRBV19 and TRBJ1-2, with a weak D call TRBD1 (5 bases). CDR1 and CDR2 from the germline V gene are LNHDA and SQIVND (reference sequence). Trimming took off 9 bases at V and 8 bases at J, with 28 bases between the two ends. The CDR3 has 16 amino acids. CDR3 residues: CASNKGHQLGTSGYTF. As DNA, the CDR3 is TGTGCCAGCAACAAAGGACACCAGTTAGGGACCTCGGGCTACACCTTC.

The chain uses TRBV5-4 and TRBJ2-3; D assignment may be TRBD1 or TRBD2 (5 bases each). The CDR3 loop spans 16 amino acids. V gave up 2 bases and J gave up 2 bases, with 15 bases separating them. From germline, CDR1 is SGHNT and CDR2 YYREEE (reference sequence). This CDR3 reads CASSFWGKVDTDTQYF. The CDR3 DNA sequence: TGTGCCAGCAGCTTCTGGGGGAAGGTGGACACAGATACGCAGTATTTT.

This clone was found once. The chain is built from TRBV3-1 (or the pseudogene TRBV3-2) and TRBJ1-1; 8 bases are a match to TRBD1. The CDR3 spans 14 residues. Germline CDR1 reads LGHDT; CDR2 reads YNNKEL (reference sequence). Trimming took 5 bases from V and 3 from J; bases not matched to a gene: 5. The CDR3 bases are TGTGCCAGCAGCTGGACAGGGATGGACACTGAAGCTTTCTTT. Translation gives CASSWTGMDTEAFF.

V and J are TRBV7-3 and TRBJ2-3; D unresolved. The germline gives CDR1 SGHTA, CDR2 FQGTGA. The CDR3 runs 13 residues. Trimming left V 4 bases short and J 5 bases short, with 10 bases between. CDR3 residues: CASSSGSQDTQYF. Written as DNA, the CDR3 is TGTGCCAGCAGCTCCGGTTCACAAGATACGCAGTATTTT.